The clone carrying this T cell receptor beta chain was detected ten times or more. Compared with germline, one end of the junction differs, possibly owing to a read error. The germline CDR1 and CDR2 sequences are LGHNA and YNFKEQ. CDR3 size: 15 residues. This entry belongs to a study of read filtering for tumor transcriptome and immune sequencing. This library used roughly 400 ng RNA and molecular barcoded adaptors spanning alpha/delta and beta/gamma chains. In TCRdb, the reads were re-called with MiXCR into one record per CDR3 protein. The table records 130,000 or so distinct CDR3 sequences, under 15% of them present only once.

Sample: a population of CD138-negative cells sorted from bone marrow. This chain connects TRBV4-2 to TRBJ2-3; D is perhaps TRBD2 (6 bases). The sequence was obtained from a donor at least 40 years old with multiple myeloma. The CDR3 region is CASRQELAGTDTQYF. DNA for the CDR3: TGTGCCAGCAGACAAGAACTCGCGGGGACAGATACGCAGTATTTT.